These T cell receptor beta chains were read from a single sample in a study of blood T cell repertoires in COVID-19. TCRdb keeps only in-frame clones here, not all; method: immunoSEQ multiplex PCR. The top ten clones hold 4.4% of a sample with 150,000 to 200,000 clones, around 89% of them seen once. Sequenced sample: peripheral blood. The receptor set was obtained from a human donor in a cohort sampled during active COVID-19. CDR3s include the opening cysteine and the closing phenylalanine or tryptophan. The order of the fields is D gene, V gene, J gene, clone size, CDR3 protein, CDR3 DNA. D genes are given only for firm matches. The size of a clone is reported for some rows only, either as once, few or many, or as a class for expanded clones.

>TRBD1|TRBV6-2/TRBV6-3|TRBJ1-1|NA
CASSLQGARGAEAFF
TGTGCCAGCAGCCTCCAGGGGGCTCGGGGCGCTGAAGCTTTCTTT
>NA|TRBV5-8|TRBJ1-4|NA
CASSLGQINEKLFF
TGTGCCAGCAGCTTGGGACAGATTAATGAAAAACTGTTTTTT
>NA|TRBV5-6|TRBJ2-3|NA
CASSLRQRRTDTQYF
TGTGCCAGCAGCTTACGGCAGCGTCGCACAGATACGCAGTATTTT
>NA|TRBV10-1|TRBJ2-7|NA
CASSESRSGSSGEQYF
TGCGCCAGCAGTGAGTCGCGGTCGGGATCTTCCGGCGAGCAGTACTTC
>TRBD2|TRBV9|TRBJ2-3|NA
CASSVATPRPGLAGDGTDTQYF
TGTGCCAGCAGCGTAGCTACCCCAAGACCGGGACTAGCGGGAGATGGAACAGATACGCAGTATTTT
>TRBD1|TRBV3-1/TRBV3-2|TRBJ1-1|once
CASSADRGAEAFF
TGTGCCAGCAGCGCAGACAGGGGGGCTGAAGCTTTCTTT
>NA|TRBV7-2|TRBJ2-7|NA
CASRVLRAGEQYF
TGTGCCAGCCGAGTGCTTCGAGCCGGCGAGCAGTACTTC
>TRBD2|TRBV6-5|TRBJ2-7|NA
CASQPLAGDLSEQYF
TGTGCCAGCCAGCCCCTAGCGGGAGACCTCTCCGAGCAGTACTTC
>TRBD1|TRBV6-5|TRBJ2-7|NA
CASSYAQGKRDEQYF
TGTGCCAGCAGTTACGCACAGGGGAAAAGGGACGAGCAGTACTTC
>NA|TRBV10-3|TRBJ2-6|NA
CAIRITGPGANVLTF
TGTGCCATCAGGATAACAGGGCCTGGGGCCAACGTCCTGACTTTC
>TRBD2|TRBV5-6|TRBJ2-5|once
CASSGTSGTQETQYF
TGTGCCAGCAGTGGGACTAGCGGGACCCAAGAGACCCAGTACTTC
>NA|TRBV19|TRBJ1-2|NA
CASSIIFDGANYGYTF
TGTGCCAGTAGTATTATTTTCGACGGAGCTAACTATGGCTACACCTTC
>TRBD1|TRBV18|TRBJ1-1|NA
CASSPSTGGMNTEAFF
TGTGCCAGCTCACCATCCACAGGGGGCATGAACACTGAAGCTTTCTTT
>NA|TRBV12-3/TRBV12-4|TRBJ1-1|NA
CASSLRGDTEAFF
TGTGCCAGCAGTTTACGGGGGGACACTGAAGCTTTCTTT
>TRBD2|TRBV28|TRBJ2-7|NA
CASSSTAAGYEQYF
TGTGCCAGCAGTTCCACTGCAGCGGGATACGAGCAGTACTTC
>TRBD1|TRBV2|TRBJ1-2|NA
CASSPDRGDYGYTF
TGTGCCAGCAGCCCCGACAGGGGAGACTATGGCTACACCTTC
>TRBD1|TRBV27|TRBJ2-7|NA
CASRGTGPYEQYF
TGTGCCAGCAGGGGGACAGGCCCCTACGAGCAGTACTTC
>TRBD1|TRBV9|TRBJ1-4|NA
CASSSRDRTNEKLFF
TGTGCCAGCAGCTCCAGGGACAGAACTAATGAAAAACTGTTTTTT
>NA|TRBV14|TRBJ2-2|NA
CASSQEPLGLYTGELFF
TGTGCCAGCAGCCAAGAACCCTTAGGACTCTACACCGGGGAGCTGTTTTTT